The clone carrying this T cell receptor (beta chain) has at least ten counts. The data originate from a study of molecular identifiers for immune sequencing clone quantification. TCRdb redid the calling of the PCR reads with MiXCR, one entry per CDR3 protein. There are about 32,000 distinct CDR3 sequences in the sample; about 20% occur only once, and roughly 0.99% lies in the top ten. Germline CDR1 SGHTA, CDR2 FQGNSA. This CDR3 spans 14 amino acids. V lost 4 bases and J lost 0; bases outside the gene matches: 3. The receptor was derived from a human donor in good health. Some libraries in this study had Jurkat cell RNA spiked in. Material: naive CD8+ T cells from blood, with Jurkat cell RNA spiked in. The sample's subset: FACS-sorted CD8+CD4-CCR7+CD45RA+ naive T cells. The gene calls are TRBV7-2 and TRBJ2-7, with TRBD1 matching over 7 bases. The CDR3 coding sequence is TGTGCCAGCAGCTCAGGGACAGCCTCCTACGAGCAGTACTTC. Translation: CASSSGTASYEQYF. Looking up the rest from reference TRBV7-2 and TRBJ2-7 gives the full variable domain: GAGVSQSPSNKVTEKGKDVELRCDPISGHTALYWYRQSLGQGLEFLIYFQGNSAPDKSGLPSDRFSAERTGGSVSTLTIQRTQQEDSAVYLCASSSGTASYEQYFGPGTRLTVT.